What follows are 15 T cell receptor beta chains derived from one specimen sequenced in a study of regulatory T cells in long-lasting Graves disease. Arm-PCR of CDR3 regions with iRepertoire HTBI primers generated TCR beta libraries. A single record per CDR3 protein comes from TCRdb applying MiXCR to the multiplex PCR reads. The sample includes 510,000 or so distinct CDR3 sequences, 9.5% to 15% of them seen just once. Time point meaning: newly diagnosed GD, antithyroid drugs for less than 3 months. With RNA extracted from PBMCs as input, the TCR library was made. Separately, the same data were catalogued under a study of T cells in Graves' hyperthyroidism and ophthalmopathy.

The material was peripheral blood mononuclear cells (PBMCs), obtained at new diagnosis, from a patient treated with antithyroid drugs. The receptors come from a woman under 40 with Graves disease.

This clonotype was counted at least ten times. This chain joins TRBV3-1 and TRBJ2-1, with D hard to call. This CDR3 spans 11 amino acids. Trimming pared 4 bases from V and 9 bases from J, leaving 7 bases between. Germline-derived CDR1 and CDR2 are LGHDT and YNNKEL (reference sequence). CDR3 amino acids: CASSLPGEQFF. In nucleotides, the CDR3 is TGTGCCAGCAGCCTCCCGGGTGAGCAGTTCTTC.

Points on this clonotype: One junction end disagrees with the germline gene, perhaps due to a read error. The chain recombines TRBV6-5 with TRBJ1-4; D is uncertain. Looked up from germline, CDR1 is MNHEY and CDR2 is SVGAGI. The CDR3 runs 15 residues. In DNA form, the CDR3 reads TGTGCCAACAGTTTCGGGGTTCGGGCGGGTGAAAAACTGTTTTTT. This codes for CANSFGVRAGEKLFF.

The sample holds many counts of this clonotype. The chain joins TRBV28 to TRBJ2-1; a possible D gene is TRBD2 (6 bases). V dropped 6 bases and J dropped 4 bases, with 13 bases sitting between them. The germline CDR1 and CDR2 sequences are MDHEN and SYDVKM. This CDR3 is 14 amino acids long. The CDR3 DNA follows: TGTGCCAGCAGAACGGGACTGGATTACAATGAGCAGTTCTTC. It specifies CASRTGLDYNEQFF.

The sample holds a few counts of this clonotype. This rearrangement joins TRBV3-1 to TRBJ2-7; unclear D gene. V lost 0 bases, J lost 3 bases, and 12 bases lay in between. Germline CDR1 and CDR2: LGHDT and YNNKEL (reference sequence). The CDR3 has 15 amino acids. CDR3 region: CASSQDGKGSYEQYF. The CDR3 bases are TGTGCCAGCAGCCAAGATGGGAAGGGCAGCTACGAGCAGTACTTC.

This rearrangement joins TRBV14 to TRBJ2-1, with TRBD2 identical over 13 bases. Per the germline V gene, CDR1 is SGHDN and CDR2 is FVKESK. This CDR3 has 19 residues. The V and J ends lost 3 bases and 7 bases, in that order; junction bases with no gene match: 15. The CDR3 is CASSQLRLSWTSGRNEQFF. In DNA form, the CDR3 reads TGTGCCAGCAGCCAGCTTCGTTTGAGCTGGACTAGCGGGAGAAATGAGCAGTTCTTC. The whole variable domain, remainder taken from reference TRBV14 and TRBJ2-1, is EAGVTQFPSHSVIEKGQTVTLRCDPISGHDNLYWYRRVMGKEIKFLLHFVKESKQDESGMPNNRFLAERTGGTYSTLKVQPAELEDSGVYFCASSQLRLSWTSGRNEQFFGPGTRLTVL.

Remarks on this clonotype: A read error may explain this, as a much larger clone is one base away. This sequence joins TRBV9 and TRBJ2-3, with 9 bases aligning to TRBD2. This CDR3 spans 15 amino acids. V dropped 2 bases and J dropped 5; count of bases not matched to a gene: 6. Germline V gene lookup returns CDR1 SGDLS and CDR2 YYNGEE. This CDR3 is CASSVDAGGRDTQYF. The CDR3 DNA follows: TGTGCCAGCAGCGTTGACGCGGGAGGGAGAGATACGCAGTATTTT. The full variable domain, in which reference TRBV9 and TRBJ2-3 provide the parts outside the CDR3, is DSGVTQTPKHLITATGQRVTLRCSPRSGDLSVYWYQQSLDQGLQFLIQYYNGEERAKGNILERFSAQQFPDLHSELNLSSLELGDSALYFCASSVDAGGRDTQYFGPGTRLTVL.

This clonotype was seen at least ten times. The chain employs TRBV30 and TRBJ1-1, with 9 bases aligning to TRBD1. The CDR3 extends over 13 amino acids. With V trimmed by 5 bases and J by 4 bases, 5 bases remained unmatched. Germline V gene data show CDR1 as GTSNPN and CDR2 as SVGIG (reference sequence). CDR3 DNA: TGTGCCTGGGGACAGGGGTCGGGCACTGAAGCTTTCTTT. Its protein product is CAWGQGSGTEAFF.

This clonotype was counted many times. This chain connects TRBV20-1 to TRBJ1-1; 8 bases fit TRBD1. The J segment lost 6 bases and the V segment lost 4 bases, leaving 13 bases of the junction unmatched. Looked up from germline, CDR1 is DFQATT and CDR2 is SNEGSKA (reference sequence). CDR3 length equals 15 residues. The CDR3 loop reads CSAIGQGTYFSEAFF. In DNA, the CDR3 is TGCAGTGCTATCGGACAGGGTACTTACTTTTCTGAAGCTTTCTTT.

In its sample, this clonotype was seen many times. This rearrangement joins TRBV11-3 to TRBJ1-2; D gene unclear. Trimming took off 1 base at V and 8 bases at J, with 11 bases between the two ends. The CDR3 has 13 residues. Germline V gene sequence: CDR1 SGHNT, CDR2 YENEEA. The CDR3 reads CASSLVGSLGYTF. Here the CDR3 DNA reads TGTGCCAGCAGCTTAGTTGGCAGCTTGGGCTACACCTTC.

This clonotype was observed a few times. This chain joins TRBV6-1 and TRBJ1-6; D uncertain. V was clipped by 8 bases and J by 8 bases, with 16 bases between them. Germline V gene sequence: CDR1 MNHNS, CDR2 SASEGT. This CDR3 has 14 residues. The CDR3, as DNA: TGTGCCAGCGCTGATCTGCGCTTTGATTCACCCCTCCACTTT. Its protein product is CASADLRFDSPLHF.

The chain joins TRBV19 to TRBJ2-7, with D unclear. This CDR3 contains 13 residues. Germline CDR1 is LNHDA and CDR2 is SQIVND (reference sequence). V was trimmed by 1 base and J by 7 bases, leaving 11 bases between them. Here the CDR3 reads CASSIGSTGEQYF. The CDR3 DNA sequence: TGTGCCAGTAGTATAGGGTCGACTGGGGAGCAGTACTTC. Looking up the rest from reference TRBV19 and TRBJ2-7 gives the full variable domain: DGGITQSPKYLFRKEGQNVTLSCEQNLNHDAMYWYRQDPGQGLRLIYYSQIVNDFQKGDIAEGYSVSREKKESFPLTVTSAQKNPTAFYLCASSIGSTGEQYFGPGTRLTVT.

The chain employs TRBV27 and TRBJ2-1; TRBD1 aligns across 10 bases. CDR1 is MNHEY and CDR2 is SMNVEV in the germline V gene (reference sequence). The length of the CDR3 is 18 residues. V shed 2 bases and J 6 bases; nucleotides not matched to a gene: 13. The chain's CDR3 is CASSLSLGDRGILNEQFF. CDR3 in DNA: TGTGCCAGCAGTTTAAGCCTTGGGGACAGGGGTATTCTCAATGAGCAGTTCTTC.

A few counts support this clonotype. The chain combines TRBV20-1 with TRBJ1-5; tentatively, D is TRBD1 (6 bases). Germline values: CDR1 DFQATT, CDR2 SNEGSKA (reference sequence). The germline V and J ends were trimmed by 3 bases and 5 bases, with 11 bases remaining between them. This CDR3 comprises 13 residues. In DNA, the CDR3 is TGCAGTGCTAGTGAGGACAGTTATCAGCCCCAGCATTTT. Its translation is CSASEDSYQPQHF.

This clonotype was recorded many times. V usage is TRBV27 and J usage is TRBJ2-1; D is ambiguous. V was shortened by 5 bases and J by 8 bases, with 16 bases between the two germline ends. Germline V lookup: CDR1 MNHEY, CDR2 SMNVEV (reference sequence). The CDR3 sequence is 14 residues long. CDR3 nucleotides: TGTGCCAGCAGTGTGACGGATGCCGGTCATGAGCAGTTCTTC. Translation gives CASSVTDAGHEQFF.

This clonotype was counted only a few times. This rearrangement joins TRBV19 to TRBJ2-3; no firm D call. Germline V lookup: CDR1 LNHDA, CDR2 SQIVND (reference sequence). This CDR3 contains 12 residues. Trimming removed 6 bases at V and 6 bases at J, with 10 bases between. CDR3 bases: TGTGCCAGTAGCCGGTCTTTGGATACGCAGTATTTT. Protein sequence: CASSRSLDTQYF.